This passage covers 25 T cell receptor beta chains from one sample sequenced in a study of blood T cell repertoires in COVID-19. Libraries were prepared by immunoSEQ multiplex PCR; TCRdb keeps only in-frame clonotypes and omits some of them. The sample gives a few hundred thousand clones, about 87% of which show up once; approximately 2.2% is in the top ten. Sequenced input: peripheral blood. All receptors derive from a woman between 45 and 60 years old with acute or convalescent COVID-19.

V is TRBV6-6 and J is TRBJ2-1, with D possibly being TRBD2 (6 bases). Germline lookup yields CDR1 MNHNY and CDR2 SVGAGI (reference sequence). This CDR3 is 14 amino acids long. The ends were cut back, 8 bases at V and 6 bases at J, with 17 bases in the middle. CDR3 sequence (DNA): TGTGCCAGCTCCATTTCGGGAGTTAGCAATGAGCAGTTCTTC. Translating it yields CASSISGVSNEQFF.

V and J are TRBV7-3 and TRBJ2-7; 9 bases match TRBD2. J was trimmed by 6 bases and V by 1 base; bases with no gene match: 1. CDR1 SGHTA and CDR2 FQGTGA come from the germline V gene. The CDR3 spans 13 residues. CDR3 sequence reads: CASSLSGRAEQYF. The CDR3 DNA reads as TGTGCCAGCAGCTTAAGCGGGAGGGCCGAGCAGTACTTC.

The rearrangement uses TRBV7-9 and TRBJ1-5; 9 bases fit TRBD1. This CDR3 spans 15 amino acids. With V trimmed by 5 bases and J by 7 bases, 9 bases remained unmatched. In germline, CDR1 is SEHNR, CDR2 FQNEAQ (reference sequence). The CDR3 is CASSPGTGFGQPQHF. In DNA form, the CDR3 reads TGTGCCAGCAGCCCCGGGACAGGGTTTGGGCAGCCCCAGCATTTT.

The chain couples TRBV3-1 (or the pseudogene TRBV3-2) to TRBJ2-1, with D possibly matching TRBD2 (6 bases). V lost 2 bases and J 4 bases, leaving 18 bases between the germline ends. This CDR3 comprises 17 residues. Germline V lookup: CDR1 LGHDT, CDR2 YNNKEL (reference sequence). The CDR3 loop reads CASSQPKAGTRYNEQFF. The CDR3 nucleotides are TGTGCCAGCAGCCAACCCAAAGCGGGTACGCGATACAATGAGCAGTTCTTC.

This chain connects TRBV12-3 or TRBV12-4 to TRBJ1-1, with TRBD1 as a possible D gene (5 bases). Trimming shortened V by 5 bases and J by 3 bases, and 10 bases separated the two germline ends. This CDR3 is 13 amino acids long. The CDR3 region has the DNA TGTGCCAGCAGTCACGGGGGGGACACTGAAGCTTTCTTT. It encodes CASSHGGDTEAFF.

The chain combines TRBV6-5 with TRBJ2-2; D perhaps matches TRBD1 (6 bases). Germline V lookup: CDR1 MNHEY, CDR2 SVGAGI. This CDR3 has 14 amino acids. V dropped 6 bases and J dropped 6 bases, with 14 bases sitting between them. DNA of the CDR3: TGTGCCAGCAGACATACAGGGCACCCCGGGGAGCTGTTTTTT. Encoded protein: CASRHTGHPGELFF.

The V gene is TRBV6-2 or TRBV6-3, the J gene TRBJ1-1, with TRBD1 identical over 8 bases. J gave up 5 bases and V 5 bases, and 7 bases lay outside the gene matches. The germline CDR1 and CDR2 sequences are MNHEY and SVGEGT. This CDR3 has 14 amino acids. In DNA, the CDR3 is TGTGCCAGCAGTGAGGACAGGGATGGGACTGAAGCTTTCTTT. Translation: CASSEDRDGTEAFF.

V is TRBV7-2 and J is TRBJ1-5; TRBD1 aligns across 7 bases. Germline CDR1 reads SGHTA; CDR2 reads FQGNSA. The CDR3 extends over 14 amino acids. Losses at the gene ends were 5 bases for V and 3 bases for J; bases not matched to a gene: 4. The CDR3 coding sequence is TGTGCCAGCAGCCAAGGGACAGTCAATCAGCCCCAGCATTTT. It encodes CASSQGTVNQPQHF. The variable domain in full, completed from reference TRBV7-2 and TRBJ1-5, reads GAGVSQSPSNKVTEKGKDVELRCDPISGHTALYWYRQSLGQGLEFLIYFQGNSAPDKSGLPSDRFSAERTGGSVSTLTIQRTQQEDSAVYLCASSQGTVNQPQHFGDGTRLSIL.

V and J are TRBV11-2 and TRBJ2-7; D uncertain. CDR1 is SGHAT, CDR2 FQNNGV, per germline. The CDR3 has 12 residues. Trimming left V 2 bases short and J 2 bases short, with 4 bases between. CDR3 sequence reads: CASSLSTYEQYF. The CDR3, as DNA: TGTGCCAGCAGCTTAAGCACCTACGAGCAGTACTTC.

The chain links TRBV27 to TRBJ1-4; perhaps TRBD1 as D (5 bases). V lost 6 bases and J 1 base, leaving 6 bases between the germline ends. CDR3 length equals 13 residues. Germline V gene sequence: CDR1 MNHEY, CDR2 SMNVEV (reference sequence). For the CDR3, the DNA is TGTGCCAGCAGGGGGGGAACTAATGAAAAACTGTTTTTT. Translating gives CASRGGTNEKLFF. Together with reference TRBV27 and TRBJ1-4, the CDR3 gives the full variable domain: EAQVTQNPRYLITVTGKKLTVTCSQNMNHEYMSWYRQDPGLGLRQIYYSMNVEVTDKGDVPEGYKVSRKEKRNFPLILESPSPNQTSLYFCASRGGTNEKLFFGSGTQLSVL.

The chain employs TRBV9 and TRBJ1-1; maybe TRBD1 (6 bases). V dropped 0 bases and J dropped 1 base, with 16 bases sitting between them. This CDR3 contains 17 residues. The V gene's germline CDR1 is SGDLS and CDR2 YYNGEE. CDR3 sequence (DNA): TGTGCCAGCAGCGTAGGGGCAGGTCTGGGGGCGAACACTGAAGCTTTCTTT. The encoded protein is CASSVGAGLGANTEAFF.

V gene TRBV2 combines with J gene TRBJ2-2, with 7 bases fitting TRBD1. CDR1 is SNHLY, CDR2 FYNNEI, per germline. J gave up 6 bases and V 5 bases, and 6 bases lay outside the gene matches. The CDR3 spans 14 residues. The CDR3 DNA reads TGTGCCAGCAGTAGTTGGCAGGGGGCCGGGGAGCTGTTTTTT. It specifies CASSSWQGAGELFF. Combining the CDR3 with reference TRBV2 and TRBJ2-2 gives the whole variable domain EPEVTQTPSHQVTQMGQEVILRCVPISNHLYFYWYRQILGQKVEFLVSFYNNEISEKSEIFDDQFSVERPDGSNFTLKIRSTKLEDSAMYFCASSSWQGAGELFFGEGSRLTVL.

The V call is TRBV27, the J call TRBJ1-1; perhaps TRBD1 as D (5 bases). The germline gives CDR1 MNHEY, CDR2 SMNVEV (reference sequence). V was trimmed by 4 bases and J by 4 bases, leaving 13 bases between them. This CDR3 is built from 14 residues. CDR3 in DNA: TGTGCCAGCAGTTGGGGGGTTCTCGCCACTGAAGCTTTCTTT. Translation gives CASSWGVLATEAFF.

CDR3 residues: CASSQAAAGYQPQHF. The CDR3, as DNA: TGCGCCAGCAGCCAAGCCGCGGCAGGGTATCAGCCCCAGCATTTT. The gene calls are TRBV4-1 and TRBJ1-5, with a possible D match to TRBD1 (5 bases). This CDR3 has 15 residues. V was shortened by 1 base and J by 5 bases, with 12 bases between the two germline ends. The germline gives CDR1 MGHRA, CDR2 YSYEKL.

The chain couples TRBV5-1 to TRBJ2-7, with TRBD1 matching over 8 bases. Germline loops: CDR1 SGHRS, CDR2 YFSETQ. This CDR3 spans 15 amino acids. V gave up 7 bases and J gave up 6 bases; unmatched junction bases: 15. The CDR3 is CASGPWGQDLGEQYF. CDR3 nucleotides: TGCGCCAGCGGACCATGGGGACAGGACTTAGGCGAGCAGTACTTC.

The chain recombines TRBV9 with TRBJ2-5, with TRBD2 as a possible D gene (5 bases). This CDR3 spans 13 amino acids. Germline loops: CDR1 SGDLS, CDR2 YYNGEE. Trimming removed 4 bases at V and 4 bases at J, with 11 bases between. Written as DNA, the CDR3 is TGTGCCAGCAGCCCGGGGAGCCCAGAGACCCAGTACTTC. Its protein product is CASSPGSPETQYF.

The chain has TRBV3-1 (or the pseudogene TRBV3-2) and TRBJ2-5, with 7 bases that match TRBD1. Germline trimming cut 4 bases from V and 2 bases from J; bases unmatched to any gene: 4. From germline, CDR1 is LGHDT and CDR2 YNNKEL (reference sequence). The CDR3 length is 14 residues. DNA of the CDR3: TGTGCCAGCAGCCCCTGGACAGGTCAAGAGACCCAGTACTTC. Encoded protein: CASSPWTGQETQYF.

The sample holds a few counts of this clone. The J gene is TRBJ1-5, the V gene TRBV13, with 9 bases fitting TRBD1. This CDR3 has 14 residues. Per the germline V gene, CDR1 is PRHDT and CDR2 is FYEKMQ (reference sequence). V was pared by 4 bases and J by 6 bases, with 4 bases of the junction left unmatched. The CDR3 protein is CASSSGTGSQPQHF. CDR3 DNA: TGTGCCAGCAGCTCCGGGACAGGGAGTCAGCCCCAGCATTTT.

The gene calls are TRBV11-2 and TRBJ2-7; the match to TRBD2 covers 8 bases. Germline V gene sequence: CDR1 SGHAT, CDR2 FQNNGV. With 5 bases clipped from V and 6 bases from J, the junction kept 12 bases outside the gene matches. The CDR3 extends over 15 amino acids. This CDR3 is CASSRPGTRFSEQYF. CDR3 DNA: TGTGCCAGCAGCCGCCCCGGGACTAGATTTAGCGAGCAGTACTTC.

The V call is TRBV11-2, the J call TRBJ2-1; D ambiguous. The V gene lost 3 bases and the J gene lost 2 bases, with 5 bases spanning the gap. Germline values: CDR1 SGHAT, CDR2 FQNNGV. The CDR3 spans 13 residues. This CDR3 is CASSFSTYNEQFF. Written as DNA, the CDR3 is TGTGCCAGCAGCTTTTCAACCTACAATGAGCAGTTCTTC.

V and J are TRBV30 and TRBJ1-4; D is unresolved. This CDR3 has 12 residues. CDR1 and CDR2 from the germline V gene are GTSNPN and SVGIG (reference sequence). Trimming took off 5 bases at V and 5 bases at J, with 9 bases between the two ends. The CDR3 loop is CAWGRSNEKLFF. CDR3 coding DNA: TGTGCCTGGGGCAGATCCAATGAAAAACTGTTTTTT. The full variable domain, its missing parts supplied by reference TRBV30 and TRBJ1-4, is SQTIHQWPATLVQPVGSPLSLECTVEGTSNPNLYWYRQAAGRGLQLLFYSVGIGQISSEVPQNLSASRPQDRQFILSSKKLLLSDSGFYLCAWGRSNEKLFFGSGTQLSVL.

The V call is TRBV19, the J call TRBJ2-1, with 12 bases identical to TRBD2. Germline CDR1 is LNHDA and CDR2 is SQIVND (reference sequence). J gave up 2 bases and V 4 bases, and 3 bases lay outside the gene matches. The length of the CDR3 is 16 residues. The CDR3 bases are TGTGCCAGTAGTAAAACTAGCGGGAGGACCTACAATGAGCAGTTCTTC. Amino acids: CASSKTSGRTYNEQFF.

This chain links TRBV5-1 with TRBJ2-7, with a weak D call TRBD1 (5 bases). Germline V gives CDR1 SGHRS, CDR2 YFSETQ. Deletions cut 0 bases from V and 2 bases from J, with 15 bases between. The CDR3 runs to 16 residues. The CDR3 protein is CASSLGPHRTTYEQYF. CDR3 sequence (DNA): TGCGCCAGCAGCTTGGGTCCCCACAGGACGACCTACGAGCAGTACTTC.

J is TRBJ1-4 and V is TRBV7-2; maybe TRBD1 (5 bases). Trimming left V 0 bases short and J 3 bases short, with 8 bases between. The CDR3 contains 15 residues. Germline V CDR1 and CDR2: SGHTA, FQGNSA. Here the CDR3 DNA reads TGTGCCAGCAGCTTAGCAGGGGCGGCTAATGAAAAACTGTTTTTT. It specifies CASSLAGAANEKLFF.

The CDR3: CATSDLQYGVSSYNEQFF. DNA for the CDR3: TGTGCCACCAGTGATTTGCAGTATGGAGTAAGTTCCTACAATGAGCAGTTCTTC. This chain joins TRBV24-1 and TRBJ2-1, with D unclear. V was cut by 0 bases and J by 1 base, with 15 bases left in between. Looked up from germline, CDR1 is KGHDR and CDR2 is SFDVKD. The CDR3 is made up of 18 amino acids.